These T cell receptor beta chains were read from a single sample in a study of blood T cell repertoires in COVID-19. Profiling relied on immunoSEQ multiplex PCR, and the TCRdb table lists in-frame clones only, not all of them. Among about 430,000 clones listed, approximately 90% were seen once. Sample: peripheral blood. These receptors all come from a man in his late teens or twenties with COVID-19, enrolled during active disease. The CDR3 runs from the conserved cysteine through the conserved F or W. D genes are given only for firm matches. Clone size appears in some rows only: once, few, many, or a class for an expanded clone.

cdr3_nt,cdr3_aa,clone_size,v_call,cdr3_length,d_call,j_call
TGTGCCAGTAGTACCGATACGGGGGTCACTGAAGCTTTCTTT,CASSTDTGVTEAFF,-,TRBV19,14,-,TRBJ1-1
TGTGCCAGTAACAGGGGGGGCCTGGAGACCCAGTACTTC,CASNRGGLETQYF,-,TRBV19,13,-,TRBJ2-5
TGTGCCAGTAGTATAGATACCCGCGGGGCTATCTATGGCTACACCTTC,CASSIDTRGAIYGYTF,once,TRBV19,16,-,TRBJ1-2
TGTGCCAGCAGCTCGGACAGGGCACCCTACAATGAGCAGTTCTTC,CASSSDRAPYNEQFF,-,TRBV7-9,15,TRBD1,TRBJ2-1
TGTGCCAGTAGTATTAAAGGAACAGGGTACTCTGAAGCTTTCTTT,CASSIKGTGYSEAFF,-,TRBV19,15,-,TRBJ1-1
TGTGCCAGCAGCCCCACTAGCGGGGGGGCTTGGGAGCTGTTTTTT,CASSPTSGGAWELFF,once,TRBV6-6,15,TRBD2,TRBJ2-2
TGCGCCAGCAGCAGGACAACAGGGGACCCCAACTATGGCTACACCTTC,CASSRTTGDPNYGYTF,-,TRBV5-1,16,TRBD1,TRBJ1-2
TGCGCCAGCAGTCCTACAGGGCGTAAGGATGAAAAACTGTTTTTT,CASSPTGRKDEKLFF,-,TRBV5-1,15,-,TRBJ1-4
TGTGCCAGCAGCCAAGCAGGGGCCACTGAAGCTTTCTTT,CASSQAGATEAFF,-,TRBV3-1/TRBV3-2,13,-,TRBJ1-1
TGTGCCAGCACCCCGGGGAGTTACACTGAAGCTTTCTTT,CASTPGSYTEAFF,-,TRBV3-1/TRBV3-2,13,-,TRBJ1-1
TGCGCCAGCAGCTTGGAGGGGAACAGGGGGCCCAATCAGCCCCAGCATTTT,CASSLEGNRGPNQPQHF,-,TRBV5-1,17,TRBD1,TRBJ1-5
TGCGCCAGCAGCCTAGGACTAGCGGGGGCCCTACAAGAGACCCAGTACTTC,CASSLGLAGALQETQYF,-,TRBV5-1,17,TRBD2,TRBJ2-5
TGTGCCAGCAGTTTATCGATCCAGCGGGGGGCCTACGAGCAGTACTTC,CASSLSIQRGAYEQYF,once,TRBV27,16,TRBD2,TRBJ2-7
TGCGCCAGCAGCTTGGGCCTGGACAGGGGCAGCTATGGCTACACCTTC,CASSLGLDRGSYGYTF,-,TRBV5-1,16,TRBD1,TRBJ1-2
TGTGCCAGCAGCTTAGCGCTTTCTGGGGCAACTGAAGCTTTCTTT,CASSLALSGATEAFF,-,TRBV7-2,15,-,TRBJ1-1
TGTGCCAGCAGCCCAGCAGGGGATACGCAGTATTTT,CASSPAGDTQYF,few,TRBV7-3,12,-,TRBJ2-3
TGTGCCAGCAGCCAAGACGGGGTTACGCAGTATTTT,CASSQDGVTQYF,once,TRBV3-1/TRBV3-2,12,-,TRBJ2-3
TGTGCCAGCAGTCCCTTAGACACGACAGGCCGATTCTATAGCAATCAGCCCCAGCATTTT,CASSPLDTTGRFYSNQPQHF,-,TRBV27,20,-,TRBJ1-5
TGTGCCAGTAAGGGACAGGCCTCTGGCTACACCTTC,CASKGQASGYTF,-,TRBV19,12,TRBD1,TRBJ1-2
TGCGCCAGCAGCTGGGCGGGGGTCACAGATACGCAGTATTTT,CASSWAGVTDTQYF,once,TRBV5-1,14,TRBD2,TRBJ2-3
TGCGCCAGCAGCCAAGATAGAGGCAGGGGGCTGGGGAACACTGAAGCTTTCTTT,CASSQDRGRGLGNTEAFF,-,TRBV4-1,18,TRBD1,TRBJ1-1
TGTGCCAGCAGCAAAGCTACAACGACATCTACCTACGAGCAGTACTTC,CASSKATTTSTYEQYF,-,TRBV21-1,16,-,TRBJ2-7
TGTGCCTGGAAATTCGTTGGAGACACTGAAGCTTTCTTT,CAWKFVGDTEAFF,-,TRBV30,13,-,TRBJ1-1
TGTGCCAGCAGCTTAGAGTTCAGGGGTGAGACCCAGTACTTC,CASSLEFRGETQYF,-,TRBV11-3,14,-,TRBJ2-5
TGTGCCAGCTCCTATAGCGGGAGAGGGTACAATGAGCAGTTCTTC,CASSYSGRGYNEQFF,-,TRBV18,15,TRBD2,TRBJ2-1
TGTGCCAGCGGGGGGGGCTACAATGAGCAGTTCTTC,CASGGGYNEQFF,-,TRBV7-9,12,TRBD2,TRBJ2-1
TGTGCCAGCAGTGGTCGGAGGAAGAACACCGGGGAGCTGTTTTTT,CASSGRRKNTGELFF,-,TRBV2,15,-,TRBJ2-2
TGTGCCACCAGCTCCTCCTCGGGAGGCTATGGCTACACCTTC,CATSSSSGGYGYTF,-,TRBV24-1,14,-,TRBJ1-2
TGTGCCAGCAGCTTAGTAGGAGGAAACAAAAACATTCAGTACTTC,CASSLVGGNKNIQYF,-,TRBV7-9,15,-,TRBJ2-4
TGTGCCAGCAGCCCGGGACAGGGCAACGGGGAGCTGTTTTTT,CASSPGQGNGELFF,few,TRBV7-9,14,TRBD1,TRBJ2-2
TGCGCCAGCAGCCAAGGTCAGGGAGGTCACACCGGGGAGCTGTTTTTT,CASSQGQGGHTGELFF,-,TRBV4-1,16,-,TRBJ2-2
TGTGCCAGCAGCATAGTAGCGGGGGGGTACGAGCAGTACTTC,CASSIVAGGYEQYF,-,TRBV5-8,14,TRBD2,TRBJ2-7
TGTGCCAGTAGTACCAACGGGGGTCTGGATGGCTACACCTTC,CASSTNGGLDGYTF,-,TRBV19,14,-,TRBJ1-2
TGTGCCAGTAGTATAGTACCGACAGTGAACACTGAAGCTTTCTTT,CASSIVPTVNTEAFF,-,TRBV19,15,-,TRBJ1-1
TGTGCCAGCAGCTTAGCCTTCGGGGCTGGAAACACCATATATTTT,CASSLAFGAGNTIYF,-,TRBV7-9,15,-,TRBJ1-3
TGCGCCAGCAGCCAAGTAGGGGGCTCTGGAAACACCATATATTTT,CASSQVGGSGNTIYF,-,TRBV4-1,15,-,TRBJ1-3
TGTGCCACCAGTGACAGGGGGTACGGGGAGCTGTTTTTT,CATSDRGYGELFF,-,TRBV24-1,13,TRBD1,TRBJ2-2
TGTGCCACCAGTGACCCGGGACTAGCGGGATACAATGAGCAGTTCTTC,CATSDPGLAGYNEQFF,-,TRBV24-1,16,TRBD2,TRBJ2-1
TGTGCCACCAGCAGAGATAGTGTTAGAATTTACGAGCAGTACTTC,CATSRDSVRIYEQYF,once,TRBV15,15,-,TRBJ2-7
TGTGCCACCAGCAGAGAACAGGGGAGTAATTCACCCCTCCACTTT,CATSREQGSNSPLHF,-,TRBV15,15,TRBD1,TRBJ1-6
TGTGCCAGCAGGGGGTGGGCGGGAGAGAGTAATGAGCAGTTCTTC,CASRGWAGESNEQFF,-,TRBV27,15,TRBD2,TRBJ2-1
TGTGCCAGCAGCCAATCCGGGACGGGAGGCTATGGCTACACCTTC,CASSQSGTGGYGYTF,-,TRBV3-1/TRBV3-2,15,-,TRBJ1-2
TGTGCCAGCAGTTCCCAACTAGCGGGAGGGACAGATACGCAGTATTTT,CASSSQLAGGTDTQYF,-,TRBV27,16,TRBD2,TRBJ2-3
TGTGCCACCAGTGCCGGGGGGCCAGAGACCCAGTACTTC,CATSAGGPETQYF,-,TRBV24-1,13,-,TRBJ2-5
TGTGCCAGCAGCCAAGGAAAGGGGCTATATACGCAGTATTTT,CASSQGKGLYTQYF,-,TRBV14,14,-,TRBJ2-3
TGTGCCAGTAGTACCTCCGGGACTAGAACGACCGGGGAGCTGTTTTTT,CASSTSGTRTTGELFF,-,TRBV19,16,TRBD2,TRBJ2-2
TGTGCCAGCAGCTTGACAATCGGGGGGATCATAGAAAAACTGTTTTTT,CASSLTIGGIIEKLFF,once,TRBV5-4,16,-,TRBJ1-4
TGTGCCAGCAGAGCGACAGGGGTGGAGGCCGGGGAGCTGTTTTTT,CASRATGVEAGELFF,-,TRBV2,15,TRBD1,TRBJ2-2
TGTGCCAGCAGCTCGAACCGGGGGACCCAGTACTTC,CASSSNRGTQYF,-,TRBV7-3,12,-,TRBJ2-5
TGTGCCAGCAGTTCTTTGACGCGGGGGTATCAGAACACTGAAGCTTTCTTT,CASSSLTRGYQNTEAFF,-,TRBV27,17,-,TRBJ1-1
TGTGCCAGCAGTCGAGACAAGTCCAAAAACATTCAGTACTTC,CASSRDKSKNIQYF,once,TRBV5-8,14,-,TRBJ2-4
TGCAGTGCACTCAAAGAGACCCAGTACTTC,CSALKETQYF,few,TRBV20-1,10,-,TRBJ2-5
TGTGCCAGCAGTGACGGTAACCCTAGCACAGATACGCAGTATTTT,CASSDGNPSTDTQYF,-,TRBV2,15,-,TRBJ2-3